This T cell receptor (beta chain) stems from a study of blood T cell repertoires in COVID-19. J lost 2 bases, V lost 2 bases, and 3 bases had no gene match. The CDR3 runs 15 residues. Germline CDR1 MNHEY, CDR2 SVGAGI. Enrolled during active infection, Seattle patients were then followed longitudinally. In the source study's methods: Estimated nucleated cell counts came from reference gene primer amplification. Using immunoSEQ multiplex PCR, the repertoire was profiled, and TCRdb retains in-frame clones only, with some absent. V, J and clone size are those of that table, while D and trimming were read from the DNA. The sample includes around 190,000 clones, more than 75% of them seen just once.

The material sequenced was peripheral blood. The sequence derives from a woman aged 55-69 years with COVID-19, enrolled during active disease. The genes are TRBV6-5 and TRBJ2-3, with 8 nucleotides matching TRBD2. The CDR3 sequence: CASSYRGGLTDTQYF. CDR3 sequence (DNA): TGTGCCAGCAGTTACCGGGGGGGGCTCACAGATACGCAGTATTTT.